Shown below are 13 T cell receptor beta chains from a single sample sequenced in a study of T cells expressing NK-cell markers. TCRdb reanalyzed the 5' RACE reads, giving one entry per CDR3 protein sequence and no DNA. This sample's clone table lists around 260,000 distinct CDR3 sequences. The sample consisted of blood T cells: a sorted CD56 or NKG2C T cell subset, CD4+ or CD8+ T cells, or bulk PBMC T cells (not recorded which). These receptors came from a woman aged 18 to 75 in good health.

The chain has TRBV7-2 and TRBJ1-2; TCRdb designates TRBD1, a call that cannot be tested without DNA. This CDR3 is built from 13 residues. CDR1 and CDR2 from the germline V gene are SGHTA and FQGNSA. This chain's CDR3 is CASSRGGRRGYTF.

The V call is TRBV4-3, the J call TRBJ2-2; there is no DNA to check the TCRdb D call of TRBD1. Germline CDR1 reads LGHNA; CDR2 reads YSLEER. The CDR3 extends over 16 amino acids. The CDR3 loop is CASSHPGTGPFGELFF.

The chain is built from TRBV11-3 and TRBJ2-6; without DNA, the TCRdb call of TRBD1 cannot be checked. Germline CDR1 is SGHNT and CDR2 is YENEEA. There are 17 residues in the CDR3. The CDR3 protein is CASSLQDRGAGANVLTF.

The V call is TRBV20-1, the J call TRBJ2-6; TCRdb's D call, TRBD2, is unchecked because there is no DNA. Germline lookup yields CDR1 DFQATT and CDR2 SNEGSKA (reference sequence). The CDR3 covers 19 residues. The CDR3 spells CSARGRGLAGVTGANVLTF.

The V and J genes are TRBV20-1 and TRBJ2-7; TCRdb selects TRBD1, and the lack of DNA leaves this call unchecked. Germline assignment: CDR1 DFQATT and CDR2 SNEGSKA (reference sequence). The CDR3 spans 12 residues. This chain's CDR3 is CSARGQYYEQYF.

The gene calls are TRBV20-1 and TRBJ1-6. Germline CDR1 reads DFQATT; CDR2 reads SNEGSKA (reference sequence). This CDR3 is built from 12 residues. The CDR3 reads CSASGYNSPLHF.

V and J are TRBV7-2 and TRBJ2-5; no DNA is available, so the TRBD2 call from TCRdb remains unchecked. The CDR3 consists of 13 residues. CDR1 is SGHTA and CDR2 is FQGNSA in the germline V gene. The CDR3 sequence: CAGGLAGTETQYF. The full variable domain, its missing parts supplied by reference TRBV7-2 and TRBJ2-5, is GAGVSQSPSNKVTEKGKDVELRCDPISGHTALYWYRQSLGQGLEFLIYFQGNSAPDKSGLPSDRFSAERTGGSVSTLTIQRTQQEDSAVYLCAGGLAGTETQYFGPGTRLLVL.

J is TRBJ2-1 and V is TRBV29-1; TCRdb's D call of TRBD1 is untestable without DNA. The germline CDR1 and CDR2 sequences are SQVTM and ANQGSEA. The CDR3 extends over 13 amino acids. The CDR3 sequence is CSVEGDRRDEQFF.

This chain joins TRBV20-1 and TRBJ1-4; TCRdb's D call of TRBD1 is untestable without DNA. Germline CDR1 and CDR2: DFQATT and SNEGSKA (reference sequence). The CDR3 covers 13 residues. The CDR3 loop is CSTWGDPGEKLFF.

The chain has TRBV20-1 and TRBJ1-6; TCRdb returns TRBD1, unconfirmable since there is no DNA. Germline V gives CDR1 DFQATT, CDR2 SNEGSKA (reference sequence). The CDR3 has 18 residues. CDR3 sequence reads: CSARGRDRESSYNSPLHF.

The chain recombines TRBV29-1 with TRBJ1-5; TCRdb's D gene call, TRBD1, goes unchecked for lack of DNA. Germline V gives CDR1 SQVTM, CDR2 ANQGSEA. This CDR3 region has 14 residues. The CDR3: CSVAPSGAGQPQHF.

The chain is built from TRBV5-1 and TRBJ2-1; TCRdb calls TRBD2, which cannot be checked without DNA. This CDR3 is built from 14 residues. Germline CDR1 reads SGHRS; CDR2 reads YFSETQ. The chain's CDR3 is CASSLEAGINEQFF.

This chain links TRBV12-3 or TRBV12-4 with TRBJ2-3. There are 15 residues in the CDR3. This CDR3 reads CASSLRRLSTDTQYF.